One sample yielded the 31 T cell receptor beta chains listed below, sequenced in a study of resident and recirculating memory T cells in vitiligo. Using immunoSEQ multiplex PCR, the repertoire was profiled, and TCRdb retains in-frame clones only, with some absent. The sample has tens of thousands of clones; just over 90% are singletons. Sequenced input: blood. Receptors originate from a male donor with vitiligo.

CDR3: CASSGTATYGYTF. The CDR3 bases are TGTGCCAGCTCGGGGACAGCGACCTATGGCTACACCTTC. The V gene is TRBV18, the J gene TRBJ1-2, with 7 bases identical to TRBD1. Trimming removed 6 bases from V and 4 bases from J; junction bases left unmatched: 5. Germline CDR1 reads KGHSH; CDR2 reads LQKENI. The CDR3 runs to 13 residues. Based on the CDR3 plus reference TRBV18 and TRBJ1-2, the full variable domain is NAGVMQNPRHLVRRRGQEARLRCSPMKGHSHVYWYRQLPEEGLKFMVYLQKENIIDESGMPKERFSAEFPKEGPSILRIQQVVRGDSAAYFCASSGTATYGYTFGSGTRLTVV.

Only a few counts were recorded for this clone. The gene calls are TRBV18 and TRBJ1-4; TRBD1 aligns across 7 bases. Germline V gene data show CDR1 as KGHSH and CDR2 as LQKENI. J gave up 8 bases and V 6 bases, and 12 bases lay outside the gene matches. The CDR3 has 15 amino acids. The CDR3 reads CASSSEGQRGEKLFF. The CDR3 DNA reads TGTGCCAGCTCGTCAGAGGGACAGAGAGGGGAAAAACTGTTTTTT. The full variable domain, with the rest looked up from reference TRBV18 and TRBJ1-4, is NAGVMQNPRHLVRRRGQEARLRCSPMKGHSHVYWYRQLPEEGLKFMVYLQKENIIDESGMPKERFSAEFPKEGPSILRIQQVVRGDSAAYFCASSSEGQRGEKLFFGSGTQLSVL.

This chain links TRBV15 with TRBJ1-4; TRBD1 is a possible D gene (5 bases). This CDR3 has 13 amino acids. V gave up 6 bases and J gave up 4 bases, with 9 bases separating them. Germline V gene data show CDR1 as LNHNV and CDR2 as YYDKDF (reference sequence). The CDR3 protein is CATSRGLNEKLFF. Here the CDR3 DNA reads TGTGCCACCAGTAGGGGCCTTAATGAAAAACTGTTTTTT. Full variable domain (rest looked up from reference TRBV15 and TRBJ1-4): DAMVIQNPRYQVTQFGKPVTLSCSQTLNHNVMYWYQQKSSQAPKLLFHYYDKDFNNEADTPDNFQSRRPNTSFCFLDIRSPGLGDTAMYLCATSRGLNEKLFFGSGTQLSVL.

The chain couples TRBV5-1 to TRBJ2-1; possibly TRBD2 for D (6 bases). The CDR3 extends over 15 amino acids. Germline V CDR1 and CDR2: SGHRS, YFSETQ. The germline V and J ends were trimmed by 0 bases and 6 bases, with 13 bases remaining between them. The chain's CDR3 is CASSLGRAEGNEQFF. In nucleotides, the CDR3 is TGCGCCAGCAGCTTGGGACGCGCGGAGGGCAATGAGCAGTTCTTC.

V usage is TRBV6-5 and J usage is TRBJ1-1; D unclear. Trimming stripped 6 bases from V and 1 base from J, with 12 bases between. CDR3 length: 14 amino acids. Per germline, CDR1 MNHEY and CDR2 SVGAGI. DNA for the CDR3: TGTGCCAGCAGGATAGTAAGGAGGAACACTGAAGCTTTCTTT. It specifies CASRIVRRNTEAFF.

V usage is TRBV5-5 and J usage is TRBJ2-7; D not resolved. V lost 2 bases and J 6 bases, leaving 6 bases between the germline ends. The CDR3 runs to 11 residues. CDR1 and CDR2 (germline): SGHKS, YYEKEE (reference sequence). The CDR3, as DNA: TGTGCCAGCAGCTTCGGTGGCGAGCAGTACTTC. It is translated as CASSFGGEQYF.

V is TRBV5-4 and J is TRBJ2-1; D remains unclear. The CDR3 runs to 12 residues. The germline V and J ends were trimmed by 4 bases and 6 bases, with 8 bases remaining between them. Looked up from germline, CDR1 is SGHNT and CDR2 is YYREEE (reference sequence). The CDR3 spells CASSTRSNEQFF. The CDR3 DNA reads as TGTGCCAGCAGCACGAGGAGCAATGAGCAGTTCTTC.

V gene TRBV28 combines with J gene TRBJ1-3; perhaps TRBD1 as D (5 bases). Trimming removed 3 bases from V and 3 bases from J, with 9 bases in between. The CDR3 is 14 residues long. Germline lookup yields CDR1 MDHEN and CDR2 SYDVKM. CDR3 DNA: TGTGCCAGCAGTTTGGGGGGTGGTGGAAACACCATATATTTT. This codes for CASSLGGGGNTIYF.

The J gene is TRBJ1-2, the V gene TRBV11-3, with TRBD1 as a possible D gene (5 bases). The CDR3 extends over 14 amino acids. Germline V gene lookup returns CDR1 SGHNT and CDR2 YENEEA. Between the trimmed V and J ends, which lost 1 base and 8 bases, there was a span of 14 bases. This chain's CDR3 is CASSLGPGREGYTF. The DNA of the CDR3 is TGTGCCAGCAGCTTAGGCCCAGGGAGGGAAGGCTACACCTTC. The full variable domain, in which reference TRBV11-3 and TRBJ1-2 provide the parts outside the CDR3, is EAGVVQSPRYKIIEKKQPVAFWCNPISGHNTLYWYLQNLGQGPELLIRYENEEAVDDSQLPKDRFSAERLKGVDSTLKIQPAELGDSAVYLCASSLGPGREGYTFGSGTRLTVV.

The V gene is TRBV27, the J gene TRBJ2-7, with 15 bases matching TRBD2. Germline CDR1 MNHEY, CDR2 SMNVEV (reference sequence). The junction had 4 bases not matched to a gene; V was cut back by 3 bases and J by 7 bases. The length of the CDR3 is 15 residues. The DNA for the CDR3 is TGTGCCAGCAGTTTGGGACTAGCGGGAGGCTGGGAGCAGTACTTC. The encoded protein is CASSLGLAGGWEQYF.

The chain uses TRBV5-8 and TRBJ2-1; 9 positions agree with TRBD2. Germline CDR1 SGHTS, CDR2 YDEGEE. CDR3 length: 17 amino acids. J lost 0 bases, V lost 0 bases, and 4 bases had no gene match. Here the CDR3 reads CASSLVLAGFSYNEQFF. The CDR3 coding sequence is TGTGCCAGCAGCTTGGTGCTAGCGGGATTCTCCTACAATGAGCAGTTCTTC.

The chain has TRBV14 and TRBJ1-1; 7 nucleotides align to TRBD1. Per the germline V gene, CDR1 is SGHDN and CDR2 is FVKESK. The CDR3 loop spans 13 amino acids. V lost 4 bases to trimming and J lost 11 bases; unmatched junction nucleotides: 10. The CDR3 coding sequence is TGTGCCAGCAGCCCGAGACAGGGTCGGTGGGCTTTCTTT. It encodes CASSPRQGRWAFF.

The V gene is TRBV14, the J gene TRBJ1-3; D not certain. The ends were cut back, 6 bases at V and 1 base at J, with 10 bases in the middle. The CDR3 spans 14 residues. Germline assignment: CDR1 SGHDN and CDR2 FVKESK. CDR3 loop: CASRQTWSGNTIYF. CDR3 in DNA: TGTGCCAGCAGACAAACATGGTCTGGAAACACCATATATTTT.

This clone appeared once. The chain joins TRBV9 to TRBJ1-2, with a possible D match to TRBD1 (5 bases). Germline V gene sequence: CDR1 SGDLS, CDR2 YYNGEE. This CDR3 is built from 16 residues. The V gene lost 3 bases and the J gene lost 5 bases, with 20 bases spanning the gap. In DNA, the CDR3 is TGTGCCAGCAGCGCAGCTCCAGGGCCCTTGGGATATGGCTACACCTTC. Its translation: CASSAAPGPLGYGYTF.

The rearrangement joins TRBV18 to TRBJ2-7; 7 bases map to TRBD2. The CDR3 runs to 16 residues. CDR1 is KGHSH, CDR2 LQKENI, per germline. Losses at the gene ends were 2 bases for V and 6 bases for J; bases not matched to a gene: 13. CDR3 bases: TGTGCCAGCTCACCAATCAGGTCGGGGGGAAAAAGCGAGCAGTACTTC. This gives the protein CASSPIRSGGKSEQYF.

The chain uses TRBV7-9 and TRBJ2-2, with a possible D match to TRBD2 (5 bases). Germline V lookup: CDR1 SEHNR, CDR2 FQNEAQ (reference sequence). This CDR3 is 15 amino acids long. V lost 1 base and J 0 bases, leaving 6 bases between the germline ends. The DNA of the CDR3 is TGTGCCAGCAGCTTAGACGGGACGAACACCGGGGAGCTGTTTTTT. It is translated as CASSLDGTNTGELFF.

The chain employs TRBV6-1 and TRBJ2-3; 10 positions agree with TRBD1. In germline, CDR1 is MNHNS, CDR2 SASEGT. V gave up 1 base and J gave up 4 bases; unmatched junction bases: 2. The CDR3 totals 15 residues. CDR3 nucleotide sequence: TGTGCCAGCAGTGAAGGCGGGACAGGGGCAGATACGCAGTATTTT. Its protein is CASSEGGTGADTQYF.

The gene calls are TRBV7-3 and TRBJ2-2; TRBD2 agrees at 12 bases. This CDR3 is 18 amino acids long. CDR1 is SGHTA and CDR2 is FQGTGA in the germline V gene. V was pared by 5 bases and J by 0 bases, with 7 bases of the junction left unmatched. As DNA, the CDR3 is TGTGCCAGCAGCCCGCGCCTAGCGGGAGGGACGAACACCGGGGAGCTGTTTTTT. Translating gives CASSPRLAGGTNTGELFF.

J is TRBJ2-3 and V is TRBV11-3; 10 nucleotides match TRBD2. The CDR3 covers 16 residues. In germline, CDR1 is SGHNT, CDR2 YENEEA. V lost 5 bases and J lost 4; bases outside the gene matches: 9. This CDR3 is CASSLSSGGGADTQYF. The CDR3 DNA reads TGTGCCAGCAGCCTCTCTAGCGGGGGTGGGGCAGATACGCAGTATTTT.

CDR3 sequence: CAWLGQGETQYF. CDR3 DNA sequence: TGTGCCTGGCTGGGACAGGGAGAGACCCAGTACTTC. V usage is TRBV30 and J usage is TRBJ2-5, with 9 positions matching TRBD1. Germline values: CDR1 GTSNPN, CDR2 SVGIG (reference sequence). The trim removed 5 bases at V and 4 bases at J, leaving 2 bases unmatched. The CDR3 sequence is 12 residues long.

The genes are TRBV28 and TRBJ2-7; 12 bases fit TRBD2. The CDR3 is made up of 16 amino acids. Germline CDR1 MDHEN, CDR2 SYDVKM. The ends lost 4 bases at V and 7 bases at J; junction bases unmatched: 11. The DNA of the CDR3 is TGTGCCAGCAGTTCCTTACGACTAGCGGGAGTTCGAGAGCAGTACTTC. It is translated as CASSSLRLAGVREQYF.

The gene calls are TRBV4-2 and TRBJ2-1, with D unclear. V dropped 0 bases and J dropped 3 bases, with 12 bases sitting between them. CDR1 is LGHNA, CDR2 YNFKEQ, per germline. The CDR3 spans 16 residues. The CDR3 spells CASSQDNAVGYNEQFF. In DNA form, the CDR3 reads TGTGCCAGCAGCCAAGATAATGCGGTAGGCTACAATGAGCAGTTCTTC.

The CDR3 region has the DNA TGTGCCAGCAGCCCAGGACAGGCCCAGCCCCAGCATTTT. It encodes CASSPGQAQPQHF. The chain couples TRBV7-3 to TRBJ1-5, with 7 bases that match TRBD1. The V gene end was trimmed by 5 bases and the J gene end by 7 bases; junction bases not matched to a gene: 5. The V gene's germline CDR1 is SGHTA and CDR2 FQGTGA. The CDR3 runs to 13 residues.

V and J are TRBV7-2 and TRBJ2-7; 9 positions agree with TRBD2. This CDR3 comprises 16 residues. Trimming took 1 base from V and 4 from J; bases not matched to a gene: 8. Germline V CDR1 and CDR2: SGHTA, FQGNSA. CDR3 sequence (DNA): TGTGCCAGCAGCTTAGTTTTGGGGACTAGCCATTACGAGCAGTACTTC. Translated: CASSLVLGTSHYEQYF.

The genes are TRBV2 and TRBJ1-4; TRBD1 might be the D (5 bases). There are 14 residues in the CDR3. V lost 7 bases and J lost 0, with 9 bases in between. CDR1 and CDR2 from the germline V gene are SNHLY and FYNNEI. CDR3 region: CASNQGTTNEKLFF. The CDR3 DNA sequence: TGTGCCAGCAACCAGGGTACAACTAATGAAAAACTGTTTTTT.

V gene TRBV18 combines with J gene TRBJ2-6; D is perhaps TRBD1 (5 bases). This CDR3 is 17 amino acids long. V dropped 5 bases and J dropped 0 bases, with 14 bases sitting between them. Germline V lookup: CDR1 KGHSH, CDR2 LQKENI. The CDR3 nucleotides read TGTGCCAGCTCAGGCCGCGACAGCCCCTCTGGGGCCAACGTCCTGACTTTC. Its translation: CASSGRDSPSGANVLTF.

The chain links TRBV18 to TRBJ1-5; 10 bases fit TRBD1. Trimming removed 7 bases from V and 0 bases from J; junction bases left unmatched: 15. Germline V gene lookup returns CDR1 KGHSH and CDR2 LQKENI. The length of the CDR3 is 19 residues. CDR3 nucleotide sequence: TGTGCCAGCTTCAAGGGGACAGGGGCGTCAGTCGATAGCAATCAGCCCCAGCATTTT. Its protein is CASFKGTGASVDSNQPQHF.

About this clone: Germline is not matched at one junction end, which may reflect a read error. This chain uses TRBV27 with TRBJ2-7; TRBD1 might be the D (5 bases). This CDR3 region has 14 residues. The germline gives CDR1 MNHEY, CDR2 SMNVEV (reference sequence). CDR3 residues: CASSLNGAVMSRDF. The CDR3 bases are TGTGCCAGCAGTTTAAATGGCGCAGTTATGAGCAGGGACTTC.

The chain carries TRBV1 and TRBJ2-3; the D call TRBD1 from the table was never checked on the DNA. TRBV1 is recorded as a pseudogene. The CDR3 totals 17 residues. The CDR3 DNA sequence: TGCACCAGCAGCCACCCCCCTCGACAGGTTTTCACAGATACGCAGTATTTT. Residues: CTSSHPPRQVFTDTQYF.

The CDR3 protein is CASSPEGRQGSGNTIYF. In nucleotides, the CDR3 is TGTGCCAGCAGCCCGGAGGGCCGACAGGGGTCTGGAAACACCATATATTTT. The gene calls are TRBV9 and TRBJ1-3; TRBD1 aligns across 8 bases. Per germline, CDR1 SGDLS and CDR2 YYNGEE. The J segment lost 1 base and the V segment lost 4 bases, leaving 10 bases of the junction unmatched. The CDR3 contains 17 residues.

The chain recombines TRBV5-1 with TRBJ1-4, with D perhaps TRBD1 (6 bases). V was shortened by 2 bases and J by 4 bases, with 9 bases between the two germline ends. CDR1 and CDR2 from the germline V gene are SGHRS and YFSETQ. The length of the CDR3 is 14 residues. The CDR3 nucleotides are TGCGCCAGCAGCTTTACAGGGTTTAATGAAAAACTGTTTTTT. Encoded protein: CASSFTGFNEKLFF.